A selection of T cell receptor beta chains follows, all from one sample in a study of CXCR3-negative and CXCR3-positive naive CD8 T cells. TCRdb reprocessed the 5' RACE reads and reports one entry per CDR3 protein, with no DNA. This sample contains tens of thousands of distinct CDR3 sequences. Sequenced input: memory CD8+ T cells from blood. All receptors come from a human donor in good health. Some clones in this sample may be carry-over from other donors' samples. CDR3s include the opening cysteine and the closing phenylalanine or tryptophan. Fields, in order: clone size, J gene, V gene, CDR3 protein. Clone size is shown for a subset of rows, as once, few, many or a class of expanded clone.

size: NA; J: TRBJ2-2; V: TRBV12-3/TRBV12-4; CDR3: CASSPLGNTGELFF
size: medium-sized; J: TRBJ2-7; V: TRBV20-1; CDR3: CSARDPAVDYEQYF
size: NA; J: TRBJ1-1; V: TRBV7-9; CDR3: CASNELQRDTEAFF
size: NA; J: TRBJ2-5; V: TRBV12-3/TRBV12-4; CDR3: CASSETTGETQYF
size: NA; J: TRBJ2-7; V: TRBV19; CDR3: CASRVAGGSYEQYF
size: NA; J: TRBJ2-1; V: TRBV7-2; CDR3: CASSKGTGVWNEQFF
size: NA; J: TRBJ2-6; V: TRBV27; CDR3: CASSLGGYGANVLTF
size: medium-sized; J: TRBJ2-6; V: TRBV12-3/TRBV12-4; CDR3: CASSRPGSGANVLTF
size: NA; J: TRBJ2-7; V: TRBV7-9; CDR3: CASSSLGTGAYEQYF
size: NA; J: TRBJ2-7; V: TRBV15; CDR3: CATSKFSGNSYEQYF
size: NA; J: TRBJ1-1; V: TRBV29-1; CDR3: CSVFPVGQGHLNTEAFF
size: NA; J: TRBJ2-7; V: TRBV29-1; CDR3: CSVQERRVHEQYF
size: NA; J: TRBJ2-1; V: TRBV7-9; CDR3: CASSFPGQPAYNEQFF
size: NA; J: TRBJ2-3; V: TRBV7-2; CDR3: CASSPYLRSTDTQYF
size: medium-sized; J: TRBJ2-1; V: TRBV6-5; CDR3: CASSYRNPGGAHNEQFF
size: NA; J: TRBJ2-4; V: TRBV7-9; CDR3: CASSSPSLDAKNIQYF
size: NA; J: TRBJ1-1; V: TRBV4-3; CDR3: CASSQDQVPNTEAFF
size: NA; J: TRBJ1-2; V: TRBV29-1; CDR3: CSVEGIGIGYGYTF
size: NA; J: TRBJ2-7; V: TRBV13; CDR3: CASSGTSGDSYEQYF
size: NA; J: TRBJ2-7; V: TRBV9; CDR3: CASSPSGGNYEQYF
size: NA; J: TRBJ2-7; V: TRBV3-1; CDR3: CASSQVWDPYEQYF
size: NA; J: TRBJ2-1; V: TRBV5-1; CDR3: CASLDRGHGNEQFF
size: NA; J: TRBJ2-1; V: TRBV29-1; CDR3: CSVPGLQSYNEQFF
size: NA; J: TRBJ1-1; V: TRBV27; CDR3: CASTDDQNTEAFF
size: NA; J: TRBJ2-3; V: TRBV6-2/TRBV6-3; CDR3: CASSAPKGAGATGDTQYF
size: NA; J: TRBJ2-6; V: TRBV27; CDR3: CASGLSGANVLTF
size: NA; J: TRBJ1-2; V: TRBV13; CDR3: CASSGGSRQGYTF
size: medium-sized; J: TRBJ1-1; V: TRBV4-3; CDR3: CASSQDWVGSVTEAFF
size: NA; J: TRBJ2-1; V: TRBV5-1; CDR3: CASSLDRTSSYNEQFF
size: NA; J: TRBJ2-1; V: TRBV21-1; CDR3: CASSPGQGAEQFF
size: NA; J: TRBJ2-7; V: TRBV5-1; CDR3: CASSGTDRVYEQYF
size: NA; J: TRBJ2-3; V: TRBV29-1; CDR3: CSVEGGAWFAADTQYF
size: NA; J: TRBJ2-2; V: TRBV7-3; CDR3: CASSSNTGTGRTGELFF
size: NA; J: TRBJ2-7; V: TRBV2; CDR3: CASKLAGVNEQYF
size: NA; J: TRBJ1-1; V: TRBV2; CDR3: CASRRSRNAEAFF
size: NA; J: TRBJ1-1; V: TRBV5-1; CDR3: CASSLGGLPPEAFF
size: NA; J: TRBJ2-2; V: TRBV28; CDR3: CASRTGGDTGELFF
size: NA; J: TRBJ1-1; V: TRBV12-3/TRBV12-4; CDR3: CASSFDGSTEAFF
size: NA; J: TRBJ2-1; V: TRBV12-3/TRBV12-4; CDR3: CASLTSGEQFF
size: NA; J: TRBJ2-1; V: TRBV7-3; CDR3: CASSTSGLAGRDEQFF
size: NA; J: TRBJ2-4; V: TRBV11-1; CDR3: CASSRLGAKNIQYF
size: NA; J: TRBJ2-1; V: TRBV6-2/TRBV6-3; CDR3: CASHPGQDIYNEQFF
size: NA; J: TRBJ2-3; V: TRBV7-2; CDR3: CASTTLRGSMDTQYF
size: NA; J: TRBJ1-1; V: TRBV4-3; CDR3: CASSQGRVMNTEAFF
size: NA; J: TRBJ2-7; V: TRBV5-5; CDR3: CASSLLPTYEQYF